Following are 15 T cell receptor beta chains from one sample sequenced in a study of T cell responses to AZD1222 COVID-19 vaccine. This table comes from immunoSEQ multiplex PCR, and its TCRdb copy is limited to in-frame clones, with some not included. The data contain about 150,000 clones, about 86% of them singletons. Sequenced here: peripheral blood, sampled 28 days after the second AZD1222 dose. Receptor source: an adult who received the AZD1222 COVID-19 vaccine.

Comments on this clone: Sequence at one end of the junction differs from germline and may be a read error. The chain recombines TRBV6-6 with TRBJ2-5, with 7 bases lining up with TRBD2. From germline, CDR1 is MNHNY and CDR2 SVGAGI (reference sequence). CDR3 length: 14 amino acids. The CDR3 sequence is CASSITSSELASHF. In DNA form, the CDR3 reads TGTGCCAGCAGTATAACTTCGTCGGAACTAGCGAGCCACTTC.

V gene TRBV11-3 combines with J gene TRBJ2-7; a weak D match, TRBD2 (5 bases). The V gene's germline CDR1 is SGHNT and CDR2 YENEEA. V lost 5 bases and J 0 bases, leaving 11 bases between the germline ends. This CDR3 spans 14 amino acids. The CDR3 sequence is CASSVSGLSYEQYF. CDR3 DNA sequence: TGTGCCAGCAGCGTCAGCGGACTCTCCTACGAGCAGTACTTC.

This clone was observed a single time. The chain carries TRBV7-9 and TRBJ1-5, with 7 bases that match TRBD1. J lost 4 bases, V lost 4 bases, and 7 bases had no gene match. Per germline, CDR1 SEHNR and CDR2 FQNEAQ (reference sequence). The CDR3 is made up of 15 amino acids. CDR3 DNA sequence: TGTGCCAGCAGCTCCGGGGACAGTGAAAATCAGCCCCAGCATTTT. Protein sequence: CASSSGDSENQPQHF.

This clone was observed once. This chain connects TRBV19 to TRBJ1-2; TRBD1 matches at 8 bases. With V trimmed by 6 bases and J by 7 bases, 10 bases remained unmatched. The V gene's germline CDR1 is LNHDA and CDR2 SQIVND (reference sequence). The CDR3 has 14 amino acids. DNA for the CDR3: TGTGCCAGTAGCCCTCGGGACAGGTCTACTGGCTACACCTTC. It specifies CASSPRDRSTGYTF.

The chain uses TRBV14 and TRBJ2-7; TRBD2 agrees at 9 bases. The CDR3 runs to 17 residues. Germline V gives CDR1 SGHDN, CDR2 FVKESK. V lost 1 base to trimming and J lost 5 bases; unmatched junction nucleotides: 12. The CDR3 here is CASSQGIAGATYDEQYF. The CDR3 nucleotides read TGTGCCAGCAGCCAAGGGATAGCGGGGGCCACTTATGACGAGCAGTACTTC.

V usage is TRBV4-1 and J usage is TRBJ2-1, with 15 bases matching TRBD2. Germline V gives CDR1 MGHRA, CDR2 YSYEKL. This CDR3 region has 18 residues. After removal of 4 bases from V and 7 bases from J, the junction contained 11 bases not matched to a gene. The CDR3 is CASSLGLAGGLSLNEQFF. As DNA, the CDR3 is TGCGCCAGCAGCCTAGGACTAGCGGGAGGGCTTTCCTTGAATGAGCAGTTCTTC.

The chain carries TRBV6-5 and TRBJ1-2, with TRBD1 identical over 8 bases. The CDR3 is 14 amino acids. V gave up 6 bases and J gave up 4 bases; unmatched junction bases: 7. Germline V gene data show CDR1 as MNHEY and CDR2 as SVGAGI. CDR3 sequence: CASRQGTGGYGYTF. The CDR3 coding sequence is TGTGCCAGCAGACAGGGGACAGGTGGCTATGGCTACACCTTC.

V is TRBV18 and J is TRBJ1-2; D uncertain. CDR1 is KGHSH, CDR2 LQKENI, per germline. Deletions cut 2 bases from V and 4 bases from J, with 8 bases between. The CDR3 is made up of 13 amino acids. The CDR3 loop reads CASSPTQSYGYTF. The CDR3 nucleotides are TGTGCCAGCTCACCAACACAGAGCTATGGCTACACCTTC.

The genes are TRBV30 and TRBJ2-4, with 7 positions matching TRBD2. Germline V gene lookup returns CDR1 GTSNPN and CDR2 SVGIG (reference sequence). J lost 4 bases, V lost 4 bases, and 7 bases had no gene match. CDR3 length equals 14 residues. The CDR3: CAWTRIAGKNIQYF. DNA for the CDR3: TGTGCCTGGACGAGAATAGCGGGTAAAAACATTCAGTACTTC.

The gene calls are TRBV11-2 and TRBJ2-5; 9 bases align to TRBD2. The CDR3 is 18 amino acids. Germline assignment: CDR1 SGHAT and CDR2 FQNNGV. Germline trimming cut 5 bases from V and 5 bases from J; bases unmatched to any gene: 18. CDR3 bases: TGTGCCAGCAGCCCCGGCTCAATAAGGGGACTAGCTGTGGAGACCCAGTACTTC. It specifies CASSPGSIRGLAVETQYF.

V gene TRBV12-3 or TRBV12-4 combines with J gene TRBJ1-1; D unresolved. This CDR3 spans 13 amino acids. Trimming cost V 7 bases and J 7 bases, with 16 bases left between them. In DNA, the CDR3 is TGTGCCAGCATCCAAAGGCAGGAGGGTGAAGCTTTCTTT. Amino acid sequence: CASIQRQEGEAFF.

The genes are TRBV9 and TRBJ2-2; 11 bases are a match to TRBD2. Germline V lookup: CDR1 SGDLS, CDR2 YYNGEE. The CDR3 length is 18 residues. V dropped 2 bases and J dropped 7; count of bases not matched to a gene: 13. This CDR3 reads CASSVPIFSGGAHGELFF. The CDR3 DNA sequence: TGTGCCAGCAGCGTCCCTATATTTAGCGGGGGGGCTCACGGGGAGCTGTTTTTT.

The chain combines TRBV4-1 with TRBJ1-2, with D possibly matching TRBD1 (6 bases). Trimming left V 3 bases short and J 0 bases short, with 14 bases between. This CDR3 contains 16 residues. Germline V lookup: CDR1 MGHRA, CDR2 YSYEKL. The CDR3 bases are TGCGCCAGCAGCCACGGGTATACAGGGTCTAACTATGGCTACACCTTC. This gives the protein CASSHGYTGSNYGYTF.

The J gene is TRBJ2-3, the V gene TRBV27; D remains unclear. The CDR3 is 15 amino acids. CDR1 is MNHEY, CDR2 SMNVEV, per germline (reference sequence). With 0 bases removed from V and 5 bases from J, the gap between germline ends came to 12 bases. The CDR3 loop reads CASSLSSADKDTQYF. The CDR3 coding sequence is TGTGCCAGCAGTTTATCCTCGGCAGATAAAGATACGCAGTATTTT.

This clone was detected once. This sequence joins TRBV6-5 and TRBJ2-7; 8 bases are a match to TRBD2. The V and J ends lost 0 bases and 6 bases, in that order; junction bases with no gene match: 10. The germline V gene encodes CDR1 MNHEY and CDR2 SVGAGI. The CDR3 covers 16 residues. Here the CDR3 reads CASSYSDPAGVAEQYF. CDR3 nucleotides: TGTGCCAGCAGTTACTCGGATCCAGCGGGAGTTGCCGAGCAGTACTTC.